The clone carrying this T cell receptor (beta chain) was counted between two and nine times. The antigen is not known. This sample is drawn from a study of identical twins. Study-wide findings and caveats: Cord blood's abundant beta clonotypes had fewer insertions, unlike memory repertoires.

Each CDR3 protein gets one entry after TCRdb re-called the 5' RACE reads with MiXCR. The sample carries approximately 700,000 distinct CDR3 sequences, around 6.1% recorded once. CDR3 size: 13 residues. Losses at the gene ends were 8 bases for V and 4 bases for J; bases not matched to a gene: 8. Germline V gives CDR1 SGHRS, CDR2 YFSETQ. Input material: naive T cells sorted from blood. The chain links TRBV5-1 to TRBJ2-5, with TRBD1 identical over 7 bases. This clonotype was sampled from a man in his late teens or twenties in good health. CDR3 coding DNA: TGCGCCAGTACAGGGGATCAGGGAGAGACCCAGTACTTC. It codes for CASTGDQGETQYF.